This T cell receptor beta chain was recorded in a study of blood T cell repertoires in COVID-19. There are a few counts of this clone. Participant-reported clinical history was the basis for cohort assignment. The repertoire was sequenced with immunoSEQ multiplex PCR; TCRdb's copy has only in-frame clones and lacks some. The sample has 110,000 to 150,000 clones, 80% to 90% seen once. The CDR3 has 13 residues. Trimming took 2 bases from V and 1 from J, leaving 5 bases between them. Per the germline V gene, CDR1 is LGHDT and CDR2 is YNNKEL (reference sequence). The material sequenced was PBMCs or T cells enriched from blood (not recorded which). V gene TRBV3-1 (or the pseudogene TRBV3-2) combines with J gene TRBJ1-1; the D is unclear. This sequence was found in a man between 50 and 59 years old who had recovered from COVID-19. This CDR3 is CASSQRQNTEAFF. The CDR3 DNA is TGTGCCAGCAGCCAAAGACAGAACACTGAAGCTTTCTTT.